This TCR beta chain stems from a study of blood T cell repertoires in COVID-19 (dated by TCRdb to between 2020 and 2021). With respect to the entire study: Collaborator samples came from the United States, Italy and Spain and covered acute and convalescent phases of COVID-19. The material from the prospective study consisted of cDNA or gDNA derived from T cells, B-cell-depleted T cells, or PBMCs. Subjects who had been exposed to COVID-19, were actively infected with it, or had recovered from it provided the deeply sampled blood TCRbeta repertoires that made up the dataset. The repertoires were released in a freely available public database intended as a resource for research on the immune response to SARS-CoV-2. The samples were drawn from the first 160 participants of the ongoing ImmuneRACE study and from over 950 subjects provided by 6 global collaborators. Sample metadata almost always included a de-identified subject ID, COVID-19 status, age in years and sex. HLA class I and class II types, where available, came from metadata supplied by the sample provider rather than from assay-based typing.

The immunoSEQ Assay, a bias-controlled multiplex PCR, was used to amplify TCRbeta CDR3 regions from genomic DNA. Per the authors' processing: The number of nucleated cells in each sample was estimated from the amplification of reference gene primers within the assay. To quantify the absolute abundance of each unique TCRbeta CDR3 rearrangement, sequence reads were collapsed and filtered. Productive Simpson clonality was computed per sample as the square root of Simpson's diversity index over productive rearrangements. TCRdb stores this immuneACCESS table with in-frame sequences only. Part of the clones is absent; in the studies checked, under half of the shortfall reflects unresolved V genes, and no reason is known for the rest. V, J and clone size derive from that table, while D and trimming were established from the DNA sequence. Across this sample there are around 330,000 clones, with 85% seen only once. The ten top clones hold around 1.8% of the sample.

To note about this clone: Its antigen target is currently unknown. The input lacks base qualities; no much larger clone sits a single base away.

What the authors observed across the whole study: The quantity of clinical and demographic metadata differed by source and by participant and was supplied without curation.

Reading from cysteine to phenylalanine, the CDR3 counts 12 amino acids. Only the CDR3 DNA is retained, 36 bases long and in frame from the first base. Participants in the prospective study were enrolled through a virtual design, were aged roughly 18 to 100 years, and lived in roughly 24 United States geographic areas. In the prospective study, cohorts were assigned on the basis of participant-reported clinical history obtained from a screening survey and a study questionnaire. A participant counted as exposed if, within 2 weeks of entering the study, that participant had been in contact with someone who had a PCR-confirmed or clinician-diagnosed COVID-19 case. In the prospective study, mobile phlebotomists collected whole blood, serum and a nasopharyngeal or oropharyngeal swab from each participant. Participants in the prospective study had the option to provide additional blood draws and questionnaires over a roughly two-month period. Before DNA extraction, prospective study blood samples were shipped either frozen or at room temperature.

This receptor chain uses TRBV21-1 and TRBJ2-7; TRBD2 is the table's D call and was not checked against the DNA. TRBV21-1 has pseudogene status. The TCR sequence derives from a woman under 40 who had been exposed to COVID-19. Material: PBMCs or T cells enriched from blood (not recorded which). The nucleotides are TGTGCCAGCAGCAACGAGGGCCCCGAGCAGTACTTC. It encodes CASSNEGPEQYF.